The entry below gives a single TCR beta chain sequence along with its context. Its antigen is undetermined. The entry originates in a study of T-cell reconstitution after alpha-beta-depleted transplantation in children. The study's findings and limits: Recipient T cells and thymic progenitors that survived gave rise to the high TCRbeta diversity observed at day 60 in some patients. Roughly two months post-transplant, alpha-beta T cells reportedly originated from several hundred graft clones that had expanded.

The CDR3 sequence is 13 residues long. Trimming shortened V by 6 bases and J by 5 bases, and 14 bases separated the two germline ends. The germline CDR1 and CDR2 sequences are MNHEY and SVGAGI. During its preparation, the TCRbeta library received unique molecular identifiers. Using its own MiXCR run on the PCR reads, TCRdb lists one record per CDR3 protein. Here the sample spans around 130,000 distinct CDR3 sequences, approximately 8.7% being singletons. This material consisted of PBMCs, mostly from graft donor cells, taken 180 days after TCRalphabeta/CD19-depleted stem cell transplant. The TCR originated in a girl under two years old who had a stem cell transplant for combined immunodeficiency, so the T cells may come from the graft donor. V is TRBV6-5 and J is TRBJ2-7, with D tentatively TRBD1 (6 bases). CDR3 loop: CASRHRVGDEQYF. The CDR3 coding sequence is TGTGCCAGCAGGCACAGGGTTGGGGACGAGCAGTACTTC.